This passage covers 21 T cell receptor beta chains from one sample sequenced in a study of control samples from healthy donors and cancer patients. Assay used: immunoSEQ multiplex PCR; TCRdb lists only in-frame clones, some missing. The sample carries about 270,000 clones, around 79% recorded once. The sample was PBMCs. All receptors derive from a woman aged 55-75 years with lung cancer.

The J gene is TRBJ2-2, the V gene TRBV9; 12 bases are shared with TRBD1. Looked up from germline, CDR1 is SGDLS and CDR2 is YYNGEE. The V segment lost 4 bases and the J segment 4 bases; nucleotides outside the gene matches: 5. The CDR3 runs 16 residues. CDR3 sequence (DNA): TGTGCCAGCAGCACGGGACAGGGGGCAGGCACCGGGGAGCTGTTTTTT. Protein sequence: CASSTGQGAGTGELFF.

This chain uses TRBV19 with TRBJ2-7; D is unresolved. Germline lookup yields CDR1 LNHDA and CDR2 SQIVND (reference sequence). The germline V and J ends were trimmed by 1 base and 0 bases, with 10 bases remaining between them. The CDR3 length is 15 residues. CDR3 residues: CASSIGSAASYEQYF. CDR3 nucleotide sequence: TGTGCCAGTAGTATAGGGAGCGCGGCCTCCTACGAGCAGTACTTC.

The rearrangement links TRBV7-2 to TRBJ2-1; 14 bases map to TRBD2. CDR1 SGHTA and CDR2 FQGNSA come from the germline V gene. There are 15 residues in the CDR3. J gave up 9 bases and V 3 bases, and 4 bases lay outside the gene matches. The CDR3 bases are TGTGCCAGCAGCTTGGGACTAGCGGGAGTGGGTGAGCAGTTCTTC. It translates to CASSLGLAGVGEQFF.

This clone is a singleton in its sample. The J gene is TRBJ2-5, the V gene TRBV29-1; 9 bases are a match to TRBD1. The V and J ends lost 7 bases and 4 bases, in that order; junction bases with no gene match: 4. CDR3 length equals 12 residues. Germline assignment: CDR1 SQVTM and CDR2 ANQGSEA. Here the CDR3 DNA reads TGCAGCGGGATGGACAGGGGAGAGACCCAGTACTTC. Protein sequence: CSGMDRGETQYF.

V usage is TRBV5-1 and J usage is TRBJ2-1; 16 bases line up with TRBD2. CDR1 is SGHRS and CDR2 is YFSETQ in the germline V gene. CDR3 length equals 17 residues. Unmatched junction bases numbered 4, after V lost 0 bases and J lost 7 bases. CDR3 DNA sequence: TGCGCCAGCAGCTTGGGGGGACTAGCGGGAGGGCATAATGAGCAGTTCTTC. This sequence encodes CASSLGGLAGGHNEQFF.

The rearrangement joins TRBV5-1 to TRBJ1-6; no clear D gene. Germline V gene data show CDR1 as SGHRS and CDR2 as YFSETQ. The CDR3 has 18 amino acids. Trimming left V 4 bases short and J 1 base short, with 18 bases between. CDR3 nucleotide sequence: TGCGCCAGCAGCATGGCGGCGGGTGAGGGTTCCTATAATTCACCCCTCCACTTT. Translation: CASSMAAGEGSYNSPLHF.

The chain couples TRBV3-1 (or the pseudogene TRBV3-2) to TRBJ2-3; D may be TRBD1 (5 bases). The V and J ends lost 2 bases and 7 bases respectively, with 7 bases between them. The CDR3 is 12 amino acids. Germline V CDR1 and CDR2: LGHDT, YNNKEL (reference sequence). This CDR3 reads CASSQPGYTQYF. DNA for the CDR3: TGTGCCAGCAGCCAACCAGGGTATACGCAGTATTTT.

For the CDR3, the DNA is TGCGCCAGCAGCTTGAGCGGCGGTAATGAAAAACTGTTTTTT. Protein product: CASSLSGGNEKLFF. V and J are TRBV5-1 and TRBJ1-4; D is unclear. The CDR3 contains 14 residues. Per the germline V gene, CDR1 is SGHRS and CDR2 is YFSETQ. Trimming pared 1 base from V and 4 bases from J, leaving 8 bases between. Variable domain in full (rest from reference TRBV5-1 and TRBJ1-4): KAGVTQTPRYLIKTRGQQVTLSCSPISGHRSVSWYQQTPGQGLQFLFEYFSETQRNKGNFPGRFSGRQFSNSRSEMNVSTLELGDSALYLCASSLSGGNEKLFFGSGTQLSVL.

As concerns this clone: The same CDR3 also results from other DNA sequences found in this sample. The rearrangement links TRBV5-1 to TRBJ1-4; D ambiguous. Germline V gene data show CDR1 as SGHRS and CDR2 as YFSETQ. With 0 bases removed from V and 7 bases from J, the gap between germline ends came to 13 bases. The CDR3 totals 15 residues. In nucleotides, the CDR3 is TGCGCCAGCAGCTTGGCCGGGTCGGGTGGTGAAAAACTGTTTTTT. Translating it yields CASSLAGSGGEKLFF. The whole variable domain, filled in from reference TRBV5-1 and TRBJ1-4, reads KAGVTQTPRYLIKTRGQQVTLSCSPISGHRSVSWYQQTPGQGLQFLFEYFSETQRNKGNFPGRFSGRQFSNSRSEMNVSTLELGDSALYLCASSLAGSGGEKLFFGSGTQLSVL.

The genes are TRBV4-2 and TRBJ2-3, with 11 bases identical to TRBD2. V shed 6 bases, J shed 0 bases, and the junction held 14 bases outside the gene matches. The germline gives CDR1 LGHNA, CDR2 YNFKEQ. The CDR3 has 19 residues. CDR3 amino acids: CASRYTLAGGGFSTDTQYF. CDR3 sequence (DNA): TGTGCCAGCAGATACACTCTAGCGGGGGGCGGATTCAGCACAGATACGCAGTATTTT.

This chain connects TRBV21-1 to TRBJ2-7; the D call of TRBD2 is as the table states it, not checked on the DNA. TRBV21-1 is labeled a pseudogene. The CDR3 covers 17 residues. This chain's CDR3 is CASSKALLAGTSYEQYF. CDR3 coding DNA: TGTGCCAGCAGCAAAGCGCTTCTAGCGGGCACCTCCTACGAGCAGTACTTC.

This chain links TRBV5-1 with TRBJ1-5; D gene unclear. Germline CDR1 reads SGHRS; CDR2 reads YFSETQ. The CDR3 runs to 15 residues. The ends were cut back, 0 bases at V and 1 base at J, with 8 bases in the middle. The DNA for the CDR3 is TGCGCCAGCAGCTTGGGTGACTGGAGCAATCAGCCCCAGCATTTT. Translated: CASSLGDWSNQPQHF. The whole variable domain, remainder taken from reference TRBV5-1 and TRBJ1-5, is KAGVTQTPRYLIKTRGQQVTLSCSPISGHRSVSWYQQTPGQGLQFLFEYFSETQRNKGNFPGRFSGRQFSNSRSEMNVSTLELGDSALYLCASSLGDWSNQPQHFGDGTRLSIL.

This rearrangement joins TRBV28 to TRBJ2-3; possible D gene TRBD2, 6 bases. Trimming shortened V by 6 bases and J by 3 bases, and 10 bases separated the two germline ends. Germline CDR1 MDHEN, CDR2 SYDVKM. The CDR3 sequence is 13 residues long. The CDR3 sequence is CASRAGTTDTQYF. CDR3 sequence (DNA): TGTGCCAGCAGGGCGGGGACTACAGATACGCAGTATTTT.

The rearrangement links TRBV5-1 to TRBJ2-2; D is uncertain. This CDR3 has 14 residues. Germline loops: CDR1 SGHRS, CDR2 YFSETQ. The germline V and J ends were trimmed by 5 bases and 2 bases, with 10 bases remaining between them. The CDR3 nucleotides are TGCGCCAGCAGTAGAGAGACTAACACCGGGGAGCTGTTTTTT. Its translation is CASSRETNTGELFF.

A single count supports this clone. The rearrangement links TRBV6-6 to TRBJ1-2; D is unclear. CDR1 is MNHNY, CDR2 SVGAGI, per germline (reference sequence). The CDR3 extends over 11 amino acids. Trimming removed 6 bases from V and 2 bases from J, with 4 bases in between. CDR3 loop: CASRLNYGYTF. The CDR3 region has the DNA TGTGCCAGCAGATTAAACTATGGCTACACCTTC.

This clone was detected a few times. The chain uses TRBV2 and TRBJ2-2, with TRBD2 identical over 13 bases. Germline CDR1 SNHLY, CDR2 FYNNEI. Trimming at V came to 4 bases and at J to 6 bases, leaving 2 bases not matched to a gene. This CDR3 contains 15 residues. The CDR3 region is CASSGTSGSPGELFF. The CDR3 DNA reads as TGTGCCAGCAGTGGGACTAGCGGGAGCCCCGGGGAGCTGTTTTTT.

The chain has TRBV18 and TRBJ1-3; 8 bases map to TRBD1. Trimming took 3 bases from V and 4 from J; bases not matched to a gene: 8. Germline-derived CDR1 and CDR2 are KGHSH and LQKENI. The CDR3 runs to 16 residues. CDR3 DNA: TGTGCCAGCTCACCTACGCCAGGGGGCACAGGAAACACCATATATTTT. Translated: CASSPTPGGTGNTIYF.

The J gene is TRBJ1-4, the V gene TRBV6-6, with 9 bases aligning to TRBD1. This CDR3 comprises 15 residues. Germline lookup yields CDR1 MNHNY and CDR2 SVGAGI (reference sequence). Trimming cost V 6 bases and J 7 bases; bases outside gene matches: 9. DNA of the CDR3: TGTGCCAGCAGCCAACAGGGGGCGCGGGTTGAAAAACTGTTTTTT. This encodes CASSQQGARVEKLFF.

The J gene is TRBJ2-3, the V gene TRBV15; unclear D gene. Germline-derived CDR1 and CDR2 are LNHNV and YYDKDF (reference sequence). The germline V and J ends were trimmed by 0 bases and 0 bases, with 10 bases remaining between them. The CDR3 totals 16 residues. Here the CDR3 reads CATSRDQATSTDTQYF. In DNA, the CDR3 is TGTGCCACCAGCAGAGATCAAGCGACTAGCACAGATACGCAGTATTTT.

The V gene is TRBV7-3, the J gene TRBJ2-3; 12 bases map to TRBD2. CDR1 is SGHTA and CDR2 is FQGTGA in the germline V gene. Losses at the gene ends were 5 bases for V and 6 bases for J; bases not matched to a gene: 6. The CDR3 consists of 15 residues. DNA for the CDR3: TGTGCCAGCAGCCCTAGCGGGGGGGCTTGGGATACGCAGTATTTT. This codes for CASSPSGGAWDTQYF. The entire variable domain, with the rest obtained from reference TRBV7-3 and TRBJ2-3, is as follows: GAGVSQTPSNKVTEKGKYVELRCDPISGHTALYWYRQSLGQGPEFLIYFQGTGAADDSGLPNDRFFAVRPEGSVSTLKIQRTERGDSAVYLCASSPSGGAWDTQYFGPGTRLTVL.

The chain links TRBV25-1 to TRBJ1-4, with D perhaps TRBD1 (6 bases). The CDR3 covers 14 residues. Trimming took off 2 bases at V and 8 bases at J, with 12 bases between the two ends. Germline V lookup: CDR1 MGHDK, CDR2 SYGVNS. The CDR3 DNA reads TGTGCCAGCAGTGAACAGGGGAGGTACGAAAAACTGTTTTTT. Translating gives CASSEQGRYEKLFF.